The clone carrying this T cell receptor beta chain was seen a few times. This specimen comes from a study of human T cells and chemical hapten exposure. Overall study context: Diphenylcyclopropenone was administered weekly to the scalp of patients throughout the roughly 25-week study.

CDR3 length: 14 residues. Losses at the gene ends were 0 bases for V and 8 bases for J; bases not matched to a gene: 5. Time point meaning: pre-sensitization, week 0. Treatment noted: therapeutic diphenylcyclopropenone sensitization with weekly scalp DPC. Unfractionated whole blood was the source from which total RNA was extracted. In the original analysis: Sample-level TCR yields exhibited a median of about 91,000, with a range of about 23,224 to 700,000. TCRdb used MiXCR to reprocess the RACE reads, holding one entry per CDR3 protein. TCRdb's processing, not the authors', yielded these V and J calls. The data show about 110,000 distinct CDR3 sequences, about 12% seen once.

This receptor was obtained from a woman aged 50 to 65 with alopecia areata. Some clones in this sample may be carry-over from other donors' samples. The rearrangement joins TRBV12-3 or TRBV12-4 to TRBJ1-1; TRBD1 aligns across 8 bases. Sequencing was performed on whole blood, taken in connection with sensitization to the hapten diphenylcyclopropenone (DPC). The CDR3 region is CASSLAAGGGEAFF. The CDR3 nucleotides read TGTGCCAGCAGTTTAGCCGCAGGGGGCGGAGAAGCTTTCTTT.